One and the same sample provided the 8 T cell receptor beta chains below, sequenced in a study of breast tumors, draining lymph nodes, adjacent tissues. Breast cancer patients provided tissue from their axillary draining lymph nodes. Using its own MiXCR run on the multiplex PCR reads, TCRdb lists one record per CDR3 protein. The sample gives approximately 230,000 distinct CDR3 sequences, less than 45% of which show up once; approximately 3.7% is in the top ten. The sample was axillary lymph node tissue. The receptors here all came from a female donor with breast cancer. Some clones in this sample may be carry-over from other donors' samples.

Many counts were recorded for this clonotype. CDR3 sequence (DNA): TGTGCCAGCAGCCCGGACCAGAACTATGGCTACACCTTC. This translates into CASSPDQNYGYTF. The chain combines TRBV5-4 with TRBJ1-2; D not certain. V was clipped by 4 bases and J by 2 bases, with 9 bases between them. CDR1 and CDR2 from the germline V gene are SGHNT and YYREEE (reference sequence). This CDR3 contains 13 residues.

This clonotype was counted ten times or more. The V gene is TRBV4-1, the J gene TRBJ2-1, with 11 nucleotides matching TRBD2. The CDR3 has 15 amino acids. V gave up 0 bases and J gave up 6 bases; unmatched junction bases: 1. Germline V gives CDR1 MGHRA, CDR2 YSYEKL. The CDR3 loop reads CASSQEGLAVNEQFF. The CDR3 coding sequence is TGCGCCAGCAGCCAAGAGGGACTAGCGGTCAATGAGCAGTTCTTC.

CDR3 in DNA: TGTGCCAGCAGCTTAGTTCGGGGGCCGGGACAGGGGACCTACGAGCAGTACTTC. Amino acid sequence: CASSLVRGPGQGTYEQYF. The chain carries TRBV7-9 and TRBJ2-7; 10 bases line up with TRBD1. The J segment lost 2 bases and the V segment lost 1 base, leaving 11 bases of the junction unmatched. The CDR3 is 18 residues long. Germline V gene sequence: CDR1 SEHNR, CDR2 FQNEAQ (reference sequence).

This clonotype was observed a few times. The chain employs TRBV5-1 and TRBJ2-1, with TRBD2 matching over 7 bases. The CDR3 totals 17 residues. Unmatched junction bases numbered 9, after V lost 3 bases and J lost 0 bases. Germline V gene sequence: CDR1 SGHRS, CDR2 YFSETQ. CDR3 DNA sequence: TGCGCCAGCAGCTCCGGAAGCGGGACCAGCTCCTACAATGAGCAGTTCTTC. Protein sequence: CASSSGSGTSSYNEQFF.

The chain carries TRBV15 and TRBJ2-7, with 8 positions matching TRBD2. CDR1 is LNHNV and CDR2 is YYDKDF in the germline V gene (reference sequence). V dropped 3 bases and J dropped 3; count of bases not matched to a gene: 7. The CDR3 loop spans 15 amino acids. CDR3 protein: CATSSYSGSDYEQYF. The CDR3, as DNA: TGTGCCACCAGCAGTTACAGCGGGAGTGACTACGAGCAGTACTTC.

This clonotype was seen only a few times. This chain links TRBV18 with TRBJ2-1; 10 nucleotides align to TRBD1. The CDR3 is made up of 15 amino acids. J was trimmed by 4 bases and V by 4 bases; bases with no gene match: 4. From germline, CDR1 is KGHSH and CDR2 LQKENI. CDR3 sequence: CASSHGQGEYNEQFF. DNA for the CDR3: TGTGCCAGCTCACACGGACAGGGGGAATACAATGAGCAGTTCTTC.

V and J are TRBV20-1 and TRBJ1-3; D unresolved. This CDR3 region has 14 residues. Trimming took off 0 bases at V and 8 bases at J, with 14 bases between the two ends. Germline V gives CDR1 DFQATT, CDR2 SNEGSKA (reference sequence). The CDR3 spells CSARELGARDTIYF. The CDR3 bases are TGCAGTGCTAGAGAGCTGGGAGCTAGGGACACCATATATTTT.

The table lists this clonotype with many counts. The chain uses TRBV5-1 and TRBJ2-3; D not resolved. V shed 4 bases and J shed 0 bases, with 12 bases lying between them. In germline, CDR1 is SGHRS, CDR2 YFSETQ. The CDR3 is made up of 15 amino acids. CDR3 sequence (DNA): TGCGCCAGCAGCCCGCTGAATCCTAGCACAGATACGCAGTATTTT. Translating gives CASSPLNPSTDTQYF.